A selection of T cell receptor beta chains follows, all from one sample in a study of blood T cell repertoires in COVID-19. This table comes from immunoSEQ multiplex PCR, and its TCRdb copy is limited to in-frame clones, with some not included. The repertoire holds 150,000 or so clones, with roughly nine tenths as singletons. Material: peripheral blood. The receptors were gathered from a man younger than 35 with COVID-19, enrolled during active disease. Both conserved end residues are part of each CDR3. A D gene is named only where the DNA matches it firmly. A clone size is listed for some rows: how often the clone was seen (once, few, many), or a class if it is expanded.

abundance	v_gene	d_gene	j_gene	CDR3aa	CDR3nt
-	TRBV27	-	TRBJ2-7	CASIVWGDTTYEQYF	TGTGCCAGCATAGTTTGGGGAGACACCACCTACGAGCAGTACTTC
-	TRBV5-1	TRBD2	TRBJ2-1	CASIRGTSGDEQFF	TGCGCCAGCATCCGGGGGACTAGTGGCGATGAGCAGTTCTTC
-	TRBV11-2	TRBD2	TRBJ2-3	CASSSRGVSTDTQYF	TGTGCCAGCAGCTCCCGGGGGGTCAGCACAGATACGCAGTATTTT
-	TRBV5-1	TRBD1	TRBJ2-3	CASSLVPGQGLVSTDTQYF	TGCGCCAGCAGCTTGGTCCCGGGACAGGGTTTGGTGAGCACAGATACGCAGTATTTT
-	TRBV3-1/TRBV3-2	TRBD2	TRBJ2-1	CASSHYRTSGTNNEQFF	TGTGCCAGCAGCCATTATCGGACTAGCGGGACGAACAATGAGCAGTTCTTC
-	TRBV7-3	TRBD2	TRBJ2-1	CASSLFGLAGGSYNEQFF	TGTGCCAGCAGCTTATTTGGACTAGCGGGAGGATCCTACAATGAGCAGTTCTTC
-	TRBV13	TRBD2	TRBJ2-1	CASRSLAGGQEWNEQFF	TGTGCCAGCAGGAGTTTAGCGGGAGGCCAGGAGTGGAATGAGCAGTTCTTC
-	TRBV11-2	-	TRBJ2-7	CASSMRLAYEQYF	TGTGCCAGCAGCATGAGACTAGCCTACGAGCAGTACTTC
-	TRBV5-5	TRBD2	TRBJ2-1	CASSLVLAGVDEQFF	TGTGCCAGCAGCTTAGTACTAGCGGGAGTGGATGAGCAGTTCTTC
-	TRBV10-1	TRBD1	TRBJ2-7	CASRGTGDGEQYF	TGCGCCAGCAGGGGGACAGGGGACGGCGAGCAGTACTTC
once	TRBV27	-	TRBJ2-1	CASSLSSTSSSYNEQFF	TGTGCCAGCAGTTTATCGTCGACTAGTAGCTCCTACAATGAGCAGTTCTTC
-	TRBV28	-	TRBJ2-2	CASSFRLNTGELFF	TGTGCCAGCAGTTTCAGACTGAACACCGGGGAGCTGTTTTTT
-	TRBV30	-	TRBJ2-7	CAWSRTDYEQYF	TGTGCCTGGAGTCGGACAGATTACGAGCAGTACTTC
-	TRBV19	-	TRBJ1-5	CASIGGSNQPQHF	TGTGCCAGTATCGGAGGAAGCAATCAGCCCCAGCATTTT
-	TRBV28	-	TRBJ2-1	CASRNDRSLQFF	TGTGCCAGCAGGAACGACAGGTCCCTTCAGTTCTTC
-	TRBV11-3	TRBD1	TRBJ2-1	CASSFRDRGINEQFF	TGTGCCAGCAGCTTTCGGGACAGGGGAATTAATGAGCAGTTCTTC
-	TRBV7-9	TRBD2	TRBJ2-1	CASSHPGTSVDNEQFF	TGTGCCAGCAGCCACCCCGGGACTAGTGTGGACAATGAGCAGTTCTTC
-	TRBV9	-	TRBJ1-4	CASSVGGGSTNEKLLF	-
-	TRBV9	TRBD1	TRBJ2-1	CASSSGGNEQFF	TGTGCCAGCAGCTCAGGGGGCAATGAGCAGTTCTTC
once	TRBV10-3	-	TRBJ2-7	CAISDLSGSYEQYF	TGTGCCATCAGTGACCTCAGCGGGTCCTACGAGCAGTACTTC
-	TRBV6-2/TRBV6-3	-	TRBJ2-7	CASSSGTYLRENF	TGTGCCAGCAGTTCCGGGACATATTTACGAGAGAACTTC
-	TRBV4-3	-	TRBJ2-1	CASSQDRALSNEQFF	TGCGCCAGCAGCCAAGACAGGGCACTAAGCAATGAGCAGTTCTTC
-	TRBV4-3	-	TRBJ2-7	CASSQARWGRVDYEQYF	TGCGCCAGCAGCCAAGCCCGATGGGGCAGGGTTGACTACGAGCAGTACTTC
-	TRBV28	TRBD1	TRBJ1-1	CASSKQGALTEAFF	TGTGCCAGCAGCAAACAGGGGGCGCTCACTGAAGCTTTCTTT
-	TRBV9	-	TRBJ2-2	CASSVAPKRELFF	TGTGCCAGCAGCGTAGCTCCCAAGCGGGAGCTGTTTTTT
-	TRBV7-2	TRBD2	TRBJ2-1	CASSISGRASNEQFF	TGTGCCAGCAGCATTAGCGGGAGGGCCAGCAATGAGCAGTTCTTC
-	TRBV19	TRBD1	TRBJ2-7	CASSDRASIEQYF	TGTGCCAGTAGCGACAGGGCATCGATCGAGCAGTACTTC
-	TRBV21-1	-	TRBJ1-1	CASSPQGNTEAFF	TGTGCCAGCAGCCCACAGGGGAACACTGAAGCTTTCTTT
-	TRBV18	-	TRBJ1-2	CASSPVAANGYTF	TGTGCCAGCTCACCAGTGGCGGCTAATGGCTACACCTTC
-	TRBV27	-	TRBJ1-2	CASSLSSGGIYGYTF	TGTGCCAGCAGTTTATCGTCCGGGGGAATCTATGGCTACACCTTC
-	TRBV28	TRBD1	TRBJ2-7	CASSRTGTFYEQYF	TGTGCCAGCAGTCGGACAGGGACTTTCTACGAGCAGTACTTC
-	TRBV25-1	-	TRBJ1-2	CASSEYRMGGGYGYTF	TGTGCCAGCAGTGAATATAGAATGGGGGGTGGCTATGGCTACACCTTC
many	TRBV2	TRBD2	TRBJ2-1	CASRAAGEDNEQFF	TGTGCCAGCAGGGCAGCGGGAGAAGACAATGAGCAGTTCTTC
-	TRBV29-1	TRBD2	TRBJ2-1	CSVSGRLWNEQFF	TGCAGCGTTAGCGGGAGGTTGTGGAATGAGCAGTTCTTC
-	TRBV11-3	TRBD1	TRBJ2-2	CASSPAPGGTGELFF	TGTGCCAGCAGCCCCGCCCCAGGGGGTACCGGGGAGCTGTTTTTT
-	TRBV29-1	-	TRBJ2-7	CSVGTSTYEQYF	TGCAGCGTTGGAACTAGCACCTACGAGCAGTACTTC
-	TRBV19	-	TRBJ2-1	CASSRGAIDEQFF	TGTGCCAGTAGTAGGGGAGCCATCGATGAGCAGTTCTTC
-	TRBV28	-	TRBJ1-4	CASSFRAGVRWKLLF	TGTGCCAGCAGTTTCAGGGCAGGGGTGAGATGGAAACTGCTTTTT
-	TRBV6-2/TRBV6-3	-	TRBJ1-1	CASSRTVTGNTEAFF	TGTGCCAGCAGTAGAACCGTGACAGGGAACACTGAAGCTTTCTTT
-	TRBV19	-	TRBJ2-7	CASSISRESGFEQYF	TGTGCCAGTAGTATATCCCGGGAGAGTGGTTTCGAGCAGTACTTC
-	TRBV5-1	TRBD2	TRBJ2-7	CASSLAASGLYEQYF	TGCGCCAGCAGCTTGGCGGCTAGCGGGCTTTACGAGCAGTACTTC
-	TRBV21-1	-	TRBJ2-6	CACTGQGAF	TGTGCCTGCACCGGACAGGGGGCTTTC
-	TRBV10-3	TRBD2	TRBJ2-7	CAISPGLAVNYEQYF	TGTGCCATCAGTCCCGGACTAGCCGTCAACTACGAGCAGTACTTC
-	TRBV24-1	TRBD2	TRBJ2-1	CATSVRTSGANNEQFF	TGTGCCACCAGTGTCCGGACTAGCGGGGCTAACAATGAGCAGTTCTTC
once	TRBV28	TRBD1	TRBJ1-3	CASSVRTSGTANGNTIYF	TGTGCCAGCAGTGTCAGAACTTCCGGGACAGCCAATGGAAACACCATATATTTT
-	TRBV29-1	-	TRBJ2-7	CVARAENGEQYF	TGCGTTGCCAGGGCAGAAAACGGCGAGCAGTACTTC